Listed below are T cell receptor beta chains from one sample, sequenced in a study of T cells after yellow fever vaccination. TCRdb itself ran the 5' RACE reads through MiXCR, one entry per CDR3 protein. The sample consists of about 99,000 distinct CDR3 sequences, approximately 5.5% of them appearing once. The material sequenced was CD8+ T cells sorted from PBMCs, taken 10 days after the yellow fever booster vaccination. The receptor set was obtained from a man between 18 and 35 years old who received the YFV17D yellow fever vaccine. CDR3s include the opening cysteine and the closing phenylalanine or tryptophan. The D gene is left open where the match is weak. Size tells how often a clone was seen (once, few, many) or the class of an expanded clone, and some rows leave it out.

j_call v_call d_call clone_size cdr3_aa cdr3_nt
TRBJ2-3 TRBV5-6 . . CASSYDNTDTQYF TGTGCCAGCAGCTATGACAACACAGATACGCAGTATTTT
TRBJ1-2 TRBV20-1 . few CSAEEGVDDYGYTF TGCAGTGCTGAGGAGGGGGTAGACGACTATGGCTACACCTTC
TRBJ1-2 TRBV7-9 . few CASSLLSVADTKTF TGTGCCAGCAGCTTATTATCAGTGGCCGACACTAAAACCTTC
TRBJ2-3 TRBV5-1 TRBD2 . CASSLPSAGEADTQYF TGCGCCAGCAGCTTGCCCTCAGCGGGGGAGGCAGATACGCAGTATTTT
TRBJ2-3 TRBV6-5 . few CASGTGPQYF TGTGCCAGCGGTACTGGACCGCAGTATTTT
TRBJ2-3 TRBV4-2 TRBD2 few CASSQVSGGAGTDTQYF TGTGCCAGCAGCCAAGTTAGCGGGGGGGCCGGGACAGATACGCAGTATTTT
TRBJ1-4 TRBV7-9 . few CASSRLATNEKLFF TGTGCCAGCAGCCGTCTTGCAACTAATGAAAAACTGTTTTTT
TRBJ2-3 TRBV12-3/TRBV12-4 TRBD1 . CASRGQATRAEDTQYF TGTGCCAGCAGGGGACAGGCCACCCGCGCCGAAGATACGCAGTATTTT
TRBJ2-7 TRBV4-3 . many CASSLDRNYEQYF TGCGCCAGCAGCCTGGACAGAAACTACGAGCAGTACTTC
TRBJ1-5 TRBV2 . few CASTARVRSNQPQHF TGTGCCAGCACTGCGAGGGTCAGGAGCAATCAGCCCCAGCATTTT
TRBJ1-2 TRBV4-1 . few CASSQEEGNYVDGYTF TGCGCCAGCAGCCAAGAGGAAGGGAACTATGTTGATGGCTACACCTTC
TRBJ1-6 TRBV10-2 . . CASSGSRGGSPLHF TGCGCCAGCAGTGGCTCCAGGGGAGGCTCACCCCTCCACTTT
TRBJ1-5 TRBV12-3/TRBV12-4 . few CASSPRTQDSNQPQHF TGTGCCAGCAGTCCTAGGACACAGGATAGCAATCAGCCCCAGCATTTT
TRBJ1-6 TRBV5-4 TRBD1 . CASSRDREAWRSPLHF TGTGCCAGCAGCCGGGACAGGGAGGCTTGGCGGTCACCCCTCCACTTT
TRBJ2-1 TRBV27 . . CASRDGTFYNEQFF TGTGCCAGCAGGGACGGGACATTCTACAATGAGCAGTTCTTC
TRBJ1-2 TRBV20-1 TRBD1 few CSAREGQGAWGYTF TGCAGTGCTAGAGAAGGACAGGGGGCTTGGGGCTACACCTTC
TRBJ1-5 TRBV6-5 . few CASSYGAQQPQHF TGTGCCAGCAGTTACGGGGCCCAGCAGCCCCAGCATTTT
TRBJ2-1 TRBV5-6 . . CASSLSANEQFF TGTGCCAGCAGCTTGAGCGCCAATGAGCAGTTCTTC
TRBJ2-1 TRBV5-1 . . CASSFRDNSYNEQFF TGCGCCAGCAGCTTTAGGGACAACTCCTACAATGAGCAGTTCTTC
TRBJ1-5 TRBV27 . few CASSTQGGQPQHF TGTGCCAGCAGCACCCAGGGAGGCCAGCCCCAGCATTTT
TRBJ2-1 TRBV28 . . CASSLGLPNEQFF TGTGCCAGCAGTTTGGGATTACCAAATGAGCAGTTCTTC
TRBJ2-3 TRBV7-3 TRBD2 few CASSLNGGTDTQYF TGTGCCAGCAGCTTAAACGGGGGGACAGATACGCAGTATTTT
TRBJ1-2 TRBV6-5 . few CASSYYPRAVTGYTF TGTGCCAGCAGTTACTATCCCAGAGCGGTGACTGGCTACACCTTC
TRBJ2-1 TRBV12-3/TRBV12-4 . few CASSLRSSRSNEQFF TGTGCCAGCAGTTTAAGGTCATCCCGGAGTAATGAGCAGTTCTTC
TRBJ2-3 TRBV6-4 . . CASSRGETTDTQYF TGTGCCAGTTCTCGAGGGGAGACCACAGATACGCAGTATTTT
TRBJ2-2 TRBV28 . few CASSSGVATGELFF TGTGCCAGCAGTTCAGGGGTGGCCACCGGGGAGCTGTTTTTT
TRBJ2-3 TRBV7-9 . . CASEFQGLDTQYF TGTGCCAGCGAGTTTCAGGGGTTGGATACGCAGTATTTT
TRBJ2-4 TRBV6-2/TRBV6-3 . many CASSSRVAKNIQYF TGTGCCAGCAGCTCCAGAGTAGCCAAAAACATTCAGTACTTC
TRBJ2-7 TRBV9 TRBD1 . CASSRRPDRDYEQYF TGTGCCAGCAGCCGACGTCCGGACAGGGACTACGAGCAGTACTTC
TRBJ2-1 TRBV6-4 TRBD2 . CASSGTSHNEQFF TGTGCCAGCTCCGGGACTAGCCACAATGAGCAGTTCTTC
TRBJ2-4 TRBV7-3 . many CASSEDSLQAKNIQYF TGTGCCAGCAGCGAAGACAGCCTACAAGCCAAAAACATTCAGTACTTC
TRBJ1-1 TRBV6-5 . . CASRNSRRFTEAFF TGTGCCAGCAGAAATAGCAGGCGATTCACGGAAGCTTTCTTT
TRBJ2-1 TRBV6-5 TRBD2 once CASGGRWAQSF TGTGCCTCGGGGGGACGGTGGGCTCAGTCCTTC